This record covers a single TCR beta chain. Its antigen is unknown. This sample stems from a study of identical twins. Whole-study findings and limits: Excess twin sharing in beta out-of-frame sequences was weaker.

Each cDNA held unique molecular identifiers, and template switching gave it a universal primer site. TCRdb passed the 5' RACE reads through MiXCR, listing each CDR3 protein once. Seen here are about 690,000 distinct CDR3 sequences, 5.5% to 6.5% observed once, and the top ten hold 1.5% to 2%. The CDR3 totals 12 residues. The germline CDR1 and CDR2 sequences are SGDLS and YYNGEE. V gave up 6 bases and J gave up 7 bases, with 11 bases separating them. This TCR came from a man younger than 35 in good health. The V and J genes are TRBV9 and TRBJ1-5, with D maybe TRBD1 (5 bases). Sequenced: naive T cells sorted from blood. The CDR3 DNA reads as TGTGCCAGCACCAGGGCTGAACAGCCCCAGCATTTT. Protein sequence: CASTRAEQPQHF.